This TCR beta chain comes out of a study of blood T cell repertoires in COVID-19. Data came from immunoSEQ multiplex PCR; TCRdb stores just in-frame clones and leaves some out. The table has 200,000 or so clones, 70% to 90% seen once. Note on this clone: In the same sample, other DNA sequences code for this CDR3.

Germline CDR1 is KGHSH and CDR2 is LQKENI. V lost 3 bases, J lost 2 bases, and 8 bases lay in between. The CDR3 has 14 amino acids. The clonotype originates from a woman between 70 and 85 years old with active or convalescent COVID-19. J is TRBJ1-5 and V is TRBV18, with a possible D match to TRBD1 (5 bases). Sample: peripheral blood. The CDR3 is CASSPGGGNQPQHF. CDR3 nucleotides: TGTGCCAGCTCACCCGGGGGGGGCAATCAGCCCCAGCATTTT.